These 9 T cell receptor beta chains originate from one sample sequenced in a study of blood T cell repertoires in COVID-19. The repertoire was sequenced with immunoSEQ multiplex PCR; TCRdb's copy has only in-frame clones and lacks some. In the table there are about 200,000 clones, roughly 83% of which are singletons. The sequenced material came from peripheral blood. These TCRs come from a man aged 35 to 55 with acute or convalescent COVID-19.

The chain joins TRBV5-6 to TRBJ1-1; TRBD1 agrees at 7 bases. The CDR3 consists of 15 residues. V lost 2 bases to trimming and J lost 0 bases; unmatched junction nucleotides: 4. Germline CDR1 SGHDT, CDR2 YYEEEE. CDR3 protein: CASSLTGEVNTEAFF. In nucleotides, the CDR3 is TGTGCCAGCAGCTTAACAGGGGAGGTGAACACTGAAGCTTTCTTT.

The genes are TRBV3-1 (or the pseudogene TRBV3-2) and TRBJ2-3, with D possibly being TRBD2 (5 bases). V lost 1 base and J 8 bases, leaving 22 bases between the germline ends. Germline values: CDR1 LGHDT, CDR2 YNNKEL (reference sequence). CDR3 length: 17 amino acids. CDR3 protein: CASSQVPPTTLLGTQYF. CDR3 DNA: TGTGCCAGCAGCCAAGTACCCCCGACTACCTTGCTGGGTACGCAGTATTTT.

This chain uses TRBV10-1 with TRBJ2-1; 8 bases align to TRBD2. V lost 0 bases and J lost 2; bases outside the gene matches: 3. This CDR3 comprises 16 residues. CDR1 and CDR2 from the germline V gene are WNHNN and SYGVQD (reference sequence). The CDR3 DNA sequence: TGCGCCAGCAGTGAGTCTCCTAGCGGGCCCTACAATGAGCAGTTCTTC. Its protein product is CASSESPSGPYNEQFF.

The chain has TRBV5-1 and TRBJ2-5, with a weak D call TRBD2 (7 bases). This CDR3 has 15 residues. Trimming removed 4 bases at V and 4 bases at J, with 17 bases between. Germline loops: CDR1 SGHRS, CDR2 YFSETQ. The CDR3 reads CASSVLGGRGETQYF. The CDR3, as DNA: TGCGCCAGCAGCGTACTGGGGGGGCGAGGAGAGACCCAGTACTTC.

This chain links TRBV6-6 with TRBJ1-2; maybe TRBD1 (5 bases). This CDR3 is 14 amino acids long. Between the trimmed V and J ends, which lost 5 bases and 0 bases, there was a span of 10 bases. Germline V lookup: CDR1 MNHNY, CDR2 SVGAGI (reference sequence). CDR3 sequence: CASSRQGSNYGYTF. As DNA, the CDR3 is TGTGCCAGCAGTCGTCAGGGTTCTAACTATGGCTACACCTTC.

The chain uses TRBV7-9 and TRBJ2-3; 7 nucleotides line up with TRBD1. The germline V gene encodes CDR1 SEHNR and CDR2 FQNEAQ (reference sequence). The CDR3 consists of 14 residues. Trimming took 4 bases from V and 1 from J; bases not matched to a gene: 2. In nucleotides, the CDR3 is TGTGCCAGCAGCTCCGGACAGGGCACAGATACGCAGTATTTT. It translates to CASSSGQGTDTQYF.

This chain connects TRBV4-1 to TRBJ2-7; 9 nucleotides line up with TRBD2. Germline values: CDR1 MGHRA, CDR2 YSYEKL. The CDR3 consists of 18 residues. Trimming at V came to 0 bases and at J to 0 bases, leaving 9 bases not matched to a gene. The CDR3 nucleotides read TGCGCCAGCAGCCAAGATCCTAGCGGGAAGGTGGTCTCCTACGAGCAGTACTTC. It is translated as CASSQDPSGKVVSYEQYF.

This chain connects TRBV5-5 to TRBJ1-4; possible D gene TRBD1, 5 bases. CDR1 is SGHKS and CDR2 is YYEKEE in the germline V gene (reference sequence). The CDR3 runs 13 residues. V gave up 7 bases and J gave up 5 bases, with 12 bases separating them. CDR3 in DNA: TGTGCCAGCCTGAGGGAGGGGAATGAAAAACTGTTTTTT. Amino acid sequence: CASLREGNEKLFF. Complete variable domain (other parts from reference TRBV5-5 and TRBJ1-4): DAGVTQSPTHLIKTRGQQVTLRCSPISGHKSVSWYQQVLGQGPQFIFQYYEKEERGRGNFPDRFSARQFPNYSSELNVNALLLGDSALYLCASLREGNEKLFFGSGTQLSVL.

This clone showed up many times. This chain joins TRBV5-6 and TRBJ2-5; 9 bases match TRBD2. The junction had 13 bases not matched to a gene; V was cut back by 2 bases and J by 5 bases. CDR3 length: 17 residues. Germline CDR1 is SGHDT and CDR2 is YYEEEE. The DNA of the CDR3 is TGTGCCAGCAGCTTTAGCGGCGGGAGGGCCGGGATCGAGACCCAGTACTTC. As protein: CASSFSGGRAGIETQYF.